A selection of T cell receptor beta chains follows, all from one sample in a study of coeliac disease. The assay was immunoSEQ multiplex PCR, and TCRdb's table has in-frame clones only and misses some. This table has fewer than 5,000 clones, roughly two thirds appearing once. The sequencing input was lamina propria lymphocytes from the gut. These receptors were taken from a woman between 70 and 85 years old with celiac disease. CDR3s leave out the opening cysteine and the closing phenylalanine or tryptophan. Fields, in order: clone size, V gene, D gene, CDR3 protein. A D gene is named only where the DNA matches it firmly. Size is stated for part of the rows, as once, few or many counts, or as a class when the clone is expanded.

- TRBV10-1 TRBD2 ASSGGLAGINTQY
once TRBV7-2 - ASSLEWSSSYNEQF
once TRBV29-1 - SAILNTEAF
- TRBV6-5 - ASRNTLSSYNEQF
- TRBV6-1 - ASSASETASNYGYT
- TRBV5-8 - ASSLDSSHNSPLH
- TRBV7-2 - ASSLVGAGDQPQH
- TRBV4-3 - ASSQDRTGRDQPQH
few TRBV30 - AWTKIVHNEQF
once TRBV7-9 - ASSLQGLEQY
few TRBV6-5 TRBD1 ASSYHRGVGNTIY